This is a list of T cell receptor beta chains from one sample in a study of T cell responses to AZD1222 COVID-19 vaccine. Some clones are missing from TCRdb's copy, which holds only in-frame ones; the method was immunoSEQ multiplex PCR. Counted here are around 110,000 clones, almost 95% occurring once; the ten biggest clones make up about 1.4%. The sequences come from peripheral blood, collected 28 days after the second AZD1222 dose. These receptors came from an adult who received the AZD1222 COVID-19 vaccine. Each CDR3 is given with its conserved first and last residue. Only some rows state a clone size, as once, few, many or a class for expanded clones.

V	J	size	CDR3
TRBV15	TRBJ2-7	.	CATSPVRSSEQYF
TRBV27	TRBJ2-7	.	CASSLGGIGETSGRYEQYF
TRBV7-8	TRBJ1-2	.	CASSYRTGDYGYTF
TRBV7-2	TRBJ1-4	.	CASSHRGGGGEKLFF
TRBV6-2/TRBV6-3	TRBJ2-4	.	CASSLYRDRGSPADLRNIQYF
TRBV7-2	TRBJ2-3	once	CASSPRDRGQYF
TRBV28	TRBJ1-2	.	CASSRQPGQENYGYTF
TRBV10-1	TRBJ2-3	.	CASSGPRGGTDTQYF
TRBV15	TRBJ1-1	few	CATSRTGLPNTEAFF
TRBV19	TRBJ1-1	.	CASSIDRSTEAFF
TRBV28	TRBJ1-1	.	CASSLVQGAGTEAFF
TRBV18	TRBJ2-6	.	CASSPDRAAANVLTF